These 6 T cell receptor beta chains share one sample of origin, sequenced in a study of cytomegalovirus exposure and HLA in healthy donors. The PCR used 60 Vbeta and 13 Jbeta primers. Profiled with immunoSEQ multiplex PCR; TCRdb holds only in-frame clones, not every one. The table shows roughly 150,000 clones, with around 80% occurring only once. The sequenced material came from PBMCs. The source is a woman aged 40 to 50 in good health and CMV-seropositive.

V gene TRBV13 combines with J gene TRBJ1-1; 7 bases fit TRBD1. The CDR3 sequence is 14 residues long. V lost 3 bases, J lost 3 bases, and 4 bases stayed unmatched. Germline V gene sequence: CDR1 PRHDT, CDR2 FYEKMQ (reference sequence). The CDR3 bases are TGTGCCAGCAGCTTCAGGGGGTACGACACTGAAGCTTTCTTT. Amino acids: CASSFRGYDTEAFF.

This chain joins TRBV29-1 and TRBJ2-7; 7 bases match TRBD2. The CDR3 has 12 amino acids. The germline CDR1 and CDR2 sequences are SQVTM and ANQGSEA. Unmatched junction bases numbered 8, after V lost 6 bases and J lost 6 bases. CDR3 loop: CSVGHGGVEQYF. In nucleotides, the CDR3 is TGCAGCGTCGGACATGGGGGGGTCGAGCAGTACTTC.

The chain couples TRBV5-1 to TRBJ2-6; 14 nucleotides agree with TRBD2. CDR1 is SGHRS and CDR2 is YFSETQ in the germline V gene. After removal of 4 bases from V and 4 bases from J, the junction contained 7 bases not matched to a gene. This CDR3 is 18 amino acids long. The CDR3 DNA is TGCGCCAGCAGCGGCGGACTAGCGGGGGGATCCGGGGCCAACGTCCTGACTTTC. This gives the protein CASSGGLAGGSGANVLTF. Full variable domain (missing parts from reference TRBV5-1 and TRBJ2-6): KAGVTQTPRYLIKTRGQQVTLSCSPISGHRSVSWYQQTPGQGLQFLFEYFSETQRNKGNFPGRFSGRQFSNSRSEMNVSTLELGDSALYLCASSGGLAGGSGANVLTFGAGSRLTVL.

The rearrangement joins TRBV7-2 to TRBJ2-3, with D maybe TRBD2 (6 bases). CDR1 SGHTA and CDR2 FQGNSA come from the germline V gene. The CDR3 loop spans 18 amino acids. V lost 4 bases to trimming and J lost 3 bases, with 23 bases between them. In nucleotides, the CDR3 is TGTGCCAGCAGCTCCGCGTTGCCGGGACTGGCAATGACAGATACGCAGTATTTT. Translation gives CASSSALPGLAMTDTQYF.

The J gene is TRBJ2-2, the V gene TRBV30; D remains ambiguous. Looked up from germline, CDR1 is GTSNPN and CDR2 is SVGIG (reference sequence). Trimming left V 2 bases short and J 1 base short, with 5 bases between. The CDR3 is 13 residues long. This chain's CDR3 is CAWSRQNTGELFF. DNA for the CDR3: TGTGCCTGGAGTCGACAGAACACCGGGGAGCTGTTTTTT.

This clone showed up just a few times. The rearrangement uses TRBV15 and TRBJ2-7; 9 bases are shared with TRBD1. Germline CDR1 is LNHNV and CDR2 is YYDKDF (reference sequence). V lost 8 bases to trimming and J lost 3 bases; unmatched junction nucleotides: 20. This CDR3 region has 18 residues. This CDR3 reads CATGAGTGPTSWSYEQYF. The CDR3 DNA reads TGTGCCACCGGGGCCGGGACAGGGCCAACCTCATGGAGCTACGAGCAGTACTTC. The full variable domain, rest sourced from reference TRBV15 and TRBJ2-7, is DAMVIQNPRYQVTQFGKPVTLSCSQTLNHNVMYWYQQKSSQAPKLLFHYYDKDFNNEADTPDNFQSRRPNTSFCFLDIRSPGLGDTAMYLCATGAGTGPTSWSYEQYFGPGTRLTVT.